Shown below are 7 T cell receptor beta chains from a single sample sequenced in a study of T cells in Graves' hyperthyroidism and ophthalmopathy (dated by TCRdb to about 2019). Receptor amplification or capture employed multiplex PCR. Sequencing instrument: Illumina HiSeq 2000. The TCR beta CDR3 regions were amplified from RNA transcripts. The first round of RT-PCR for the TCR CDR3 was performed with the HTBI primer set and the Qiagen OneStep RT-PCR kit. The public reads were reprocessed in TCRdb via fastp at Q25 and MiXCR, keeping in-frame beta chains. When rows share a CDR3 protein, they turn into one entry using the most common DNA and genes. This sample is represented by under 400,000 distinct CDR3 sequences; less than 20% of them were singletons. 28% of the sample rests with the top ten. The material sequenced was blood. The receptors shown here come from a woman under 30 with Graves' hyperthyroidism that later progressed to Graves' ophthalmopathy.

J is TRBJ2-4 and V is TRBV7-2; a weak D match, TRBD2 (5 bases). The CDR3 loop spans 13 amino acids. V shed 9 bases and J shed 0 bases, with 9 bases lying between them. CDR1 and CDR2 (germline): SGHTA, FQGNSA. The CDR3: CASGELAKNIQYF. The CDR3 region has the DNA TGTGCCAGTGGGGAGTTAGCCAAAAACATTCAGTACTTC.

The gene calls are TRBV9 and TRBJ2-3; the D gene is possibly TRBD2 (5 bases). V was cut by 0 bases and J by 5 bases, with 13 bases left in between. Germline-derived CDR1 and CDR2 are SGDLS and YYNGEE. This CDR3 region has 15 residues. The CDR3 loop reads CASSVDRGYRDTQYF. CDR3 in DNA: TGTGCCAGCAGCGTAGATCGGGGTTACCGAGATACGCAGTATTTT.

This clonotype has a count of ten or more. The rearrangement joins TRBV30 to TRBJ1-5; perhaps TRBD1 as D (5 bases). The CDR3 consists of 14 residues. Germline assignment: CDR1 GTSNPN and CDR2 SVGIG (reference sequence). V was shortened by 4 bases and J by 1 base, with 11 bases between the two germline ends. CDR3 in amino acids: CAWNLGASNQPQHF. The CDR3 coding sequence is TGTGCCTGGAACCTAGGGGCGAGCAATCAGCCCCAGCATTTT.

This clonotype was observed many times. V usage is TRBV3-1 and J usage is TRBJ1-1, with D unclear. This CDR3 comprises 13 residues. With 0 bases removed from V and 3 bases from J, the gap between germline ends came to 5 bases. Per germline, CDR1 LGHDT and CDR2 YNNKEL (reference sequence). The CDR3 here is CASSQDYYTEAFF. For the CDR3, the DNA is TGTGCCAGCAGCCAAGATTATTACACTGAAGCTTTCTTT.

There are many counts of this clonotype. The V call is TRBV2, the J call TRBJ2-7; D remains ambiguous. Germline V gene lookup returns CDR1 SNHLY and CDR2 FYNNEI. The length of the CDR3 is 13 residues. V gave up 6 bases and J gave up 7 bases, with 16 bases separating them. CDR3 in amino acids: CASSPSGGGEQYF. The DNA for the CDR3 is TGTGCCAGCAGCCCATCTGGCGGCGGTGAGCAGTACTTC. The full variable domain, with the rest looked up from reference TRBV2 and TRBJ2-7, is EPEVTQTPSHQVTQMGQEVILRCVPISNHLYFYWYRQILGQKVEFLVSFYNNEISEKSEIFDDQFSVERPDGSNFTLKIRSTKLEDSAMYFCASSPSGGGEQYFGPGTRLTVT.

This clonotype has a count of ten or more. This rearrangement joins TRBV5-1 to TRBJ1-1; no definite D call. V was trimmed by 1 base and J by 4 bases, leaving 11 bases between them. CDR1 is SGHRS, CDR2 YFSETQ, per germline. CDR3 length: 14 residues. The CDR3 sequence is CASSLFFGSTEAFF. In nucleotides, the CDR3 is TGCGCCAGCAGCTTGTTTTTTGGATCCACTGAAGCTTTCTTT.

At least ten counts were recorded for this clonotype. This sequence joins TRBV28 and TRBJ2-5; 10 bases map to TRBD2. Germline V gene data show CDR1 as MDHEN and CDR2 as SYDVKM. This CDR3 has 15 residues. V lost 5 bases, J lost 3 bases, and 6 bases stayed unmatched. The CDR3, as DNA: TGTGCCAGCAGTCGCCCGAGCGGGAGGGAAGAGACCCAGTACTTC. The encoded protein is CASSRPSGREETQYF.